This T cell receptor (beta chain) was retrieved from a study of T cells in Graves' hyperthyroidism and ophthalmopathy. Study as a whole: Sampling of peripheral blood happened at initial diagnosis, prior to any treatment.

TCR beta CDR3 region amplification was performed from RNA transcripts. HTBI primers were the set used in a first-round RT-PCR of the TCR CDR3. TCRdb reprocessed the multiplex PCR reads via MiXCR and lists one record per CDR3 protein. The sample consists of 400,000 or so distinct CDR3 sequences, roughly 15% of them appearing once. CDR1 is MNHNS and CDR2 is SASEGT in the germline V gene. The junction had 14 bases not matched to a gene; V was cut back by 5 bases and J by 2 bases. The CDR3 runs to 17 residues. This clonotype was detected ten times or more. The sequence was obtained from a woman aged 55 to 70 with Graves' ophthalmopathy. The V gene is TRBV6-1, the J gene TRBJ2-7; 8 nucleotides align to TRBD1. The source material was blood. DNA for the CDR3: TGTGCCAGCAGTCCCCCTCTGAAGCGGACAGGGACCTACGAGCAGTACTTC. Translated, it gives CASSPPLKRTGTYEQYF.